A selection of T cell receptor beta chains follows, all from one sample in a study of blood T cell repertoires in COVID-19. The assay was immunoSEQ multiplex PCR, and TCRdb's table has in-frame clones only and misses some. This table has about 200,000 clones, roughly 80% appearing once. Sequenced: peripheral blood. All receptors come from a woman over 75 with acute or convalescent COVID-19. Each CDR3 is given with its conserved first and last residue. Fields, in order: V gene, D gene, clone size, J gene, CDR3 protein, CDR3 DNA. A D gene is named only where the DNA matches it firmly. Size values are once, few and many counts, or a class for expanded clones, and some rows have none.

v_gene: TRBV29-1; d_gene: .; abundance: .; j_gene: TRBJ2-2; CDR3aa: CSVEAGVYTGELFF; CDR3nt: TGCAGCGTTGAAGCCGGGGTCTACACCGGGGAGCTGTTTTTT
v_gene: TRBV30; d_gene: TRBD1; abundance: .; j_gene: TRBJ2-3; CDR3aa: CAWSVRGQGTDTQYF; CDR3nt: TGTGCCTGGAGTGTACGGGGACAGGGGACAGATACGCAGTATTTT
v_gene: TRBV28; d_gene: TRBD2; abundance: .; j_gene: TRBJ2-1; CDR3aa: CASRVGTAGGFNEQFF; CDR3nt: TGTGCCAGCAGGGTAGGAACAGCGGGGGGATTCAATGAGCAGTTCTTC
v_gene: TRBV6-5; d_gene: .; abundance: .; j_gene: TRBJ2-3; CDR3aa: CASSYSGSTDTQYF; CDR3nt: TGTGCCAGCAGTTACTCGGGCAGCACAGATACGCAGTATTTT
v_gene: TRBV6-5; d_gene: .; abundance: .; j_gene: TRBJ1-6; CDR3aa: CASSYSRRQRNSPLHF; CDR3nt: TGTGCCAGCAGTTACTCGCGTAGACAGAGGAATTCACCCCTCCACTTT
v_gene: TRBV7-3; d_gene: .; abundance: .; j_gene: TRBJ2-3; CDR3aa: CASSLSGSEGSSQYF; CDR3nt: TGTGCCAGCAGCTTATCGGGCTCAGAGGGAAGTTCGCAGTATTTT
v_gene: TRBV19; d_gene: TRBD1; abundance: few; j_gene: TRBJ2-2; CDR3aa: CASRWDRETGELFF; CDR3nt: TGTGCCAGCAGATGGGACAGAGAGACCGGGGAGCTGTTTTTT
v_gene: TRBV5-8; d_gene: .; abundance: .; j_gene: TRBJ1-2; CDR3aa: CASSLAPGEAYGYTF; CDR3nt: TGTGCCAGCAGCTTGGCACCTGGAGAAGCCTATGGCTACACCTTC
v_gene: TRBV4-1; d_gene: TRBD2; abundance: .; j_gene: TRBJ2-3; CDR3aa: CASSQDSGGIADTQYF; CDR3nt: TGCGCCAGCAGCCAAGATAGCGGGGGGATAGCAGATACGCAGTATTTT
v_gene: TRBV7-7; d_gene: TRBD1; abundance: .; j_gene: TRBJ2-2; CDR3aa: CASSLSVAGGTGELFF; CDR3nt: TGTGCTAGCAGCCTCAGTGTGGCAGGGGGCACCGGGGAGCTGTTTTTT
v_gene: TRBV4-3; d_gene: .; abundance: .; j_gene: TRBJ1-4; CDR3aa: CASSQDLGAAVNEKLFF; CDR3nt: TGCGCCAGCAGCCAAGATTTGGGGGCCGCAGTTAATGAAAAACTGTTTTTT
v_gene: TRBV5-6; d_gene: .; abundance: .; j_gene: TRBJ1-5; CDR3aa: CASSLGLQPQHF; CDR3nt: TGTGCCAGCAGCTTGGGACTTCAGCCCCAGCATTTT
v_gene: TRBV28; d_gene: .; abundance: .; j_gene: TRBJ1-2; CDR3aa: CASSPRGNIYGYTF; CDR3nt: TGTGCCAGCAGTCCTAGGGGGAACATTTATGGCTACACCTTC
v_gene: TRBV19; d_gene: .; abundance: .; j_gene: TRBJ2-3; CDR3aa: CASSIRWQGNTDTQYF; CDR3nt: TGTGCCAGTAGTATACGGTGGCAGGGAAACACAGATACGCAGTATTTT
v_gene: TRBV4-2; d_gene: .; abundance: .; j_gene: TRBJ2-3; CDR3aa: CASSQEPGTDTQYF; CDR3nt: TGTGCCAGCAGCCAAGAGCCGGGGACAGATACGCAGTATTTT
v_gene: TRBV12-3/TRBV12-4; d_gene: .; abundance: .; j_gene: TRBJ1-5; CDR3aa: CASSFRGYQPQHF; CDR3nt: TGTGCCAGCAGTTTCAGGGGATACCAGCCCCAGCATTTT
v_gene: TRBV6-6; d_gene: TRBD2; abundance: many; j_gene: TRBJ2-7; CDR3aa: CASRHRGRVYEQYF; CDR3nt: TGTGCCAGCAGGCACCGGGGGAGGGTCTACGAGCAGTACTTC
v_gene: TRBV19; d_gene: TRBD1; abundance: .; j_gene: TRBJ2-2; CDR3aa: CASTERWQGANTGELFF; CDR3nt: TGTGCCAGTACCGAGAGATGGCAGGGGGCGAACACCGGGGAGCTGTTTTTT
v_gene: TRBV27; d_gene: .; abundance: .; j_gene: TRBJ1-5; CDR3aa: CASTDCGGLSNQPQHF; CDR3nt: TGTGCCAGCACTGATTGTGGCGGCCTGAGCAATCAGCCCCAGCATTTT
v_gene: TRBV18; d_gene: .; abundance: once; j_gene: TRBJ1-1; CDR3aa: CASSPPTGTEAFF; CDR3nt: TGTGCCAGCTCACCACCGACGGGGACTGAAGCTTTCTTT
v_gene: TRBV18; d_gene: TRBD2; abundance: .; j_gene: TRBJ2-1; CDR3aa: CASSPGSGGYYNEQFF; CDR3nt: TGTGCCAGCTCACCAGGAAGCGGGGGGTATTACAATGAGCAGTTCTTC
v_gene: TRBV3-1/TRBV3-2; d_gene: TRBD1; abundance: few; j_gene: TRBJ1-2; CDR3aa: CASSRTAQGQGYGYTF; CDR3nt: TGTGCCAGCAGCCGAACAGCACAGGGGCAGGGCTATGGCTACACCTTC
v_gene: TRBV6-6; d_gene: TRBD2; abundance: .; j_gene: TRBJ2-2; CDR3aa: CASTPERENTGELFF; CDR3nt: TGTGCCAGCACCCCCGAGCGGGAGAACACCGGGGAGCTGTTTTTT
v_gene: TRBV29-1; d_gene: TRBD1; abundance: .; j_gene: TRBJ1-2; CDR3aa: CSVEPDRAAYGYTF; CDR3nt: TGCAGCGTTGAACCGGACAGGGCGGCCTATGGCTACACCTTC
v_gene: TRBV27; d_gene: .; abundance: .; j_gene: TRBJ1-5; CDR3aa: CASSLSGVQPQHF; CDR3nt: TGTGCCAGCAGTTTATCAGGGGTGCAGCCCCAGCATTTT
v_gene: TRBV29-1; d_gene: .; abundance: .; j_gene: TRBJ1-4; CDR3aa: CSVEEGAANEKLFF; CDR3nt: TGCAGCGTTGAAGAGGGGGCGGCTAATGAAAAACTGTTTTTT
v_gene: TRBV21-1; d_gene: .; abundance: .; j_gene: TRBJ2-6; CDR3aa: CASSKREAGGANVLTF; CDR3nt: TGTGCCAGCAGCAAGCGGGAGGCGGGGGGGGCCAACGTCCTGACTTTC
v_gene: TRBV6-2/TRBV6-3; d_gene: .; abundance: .; j_gene: TRBJ1-2; CDR3aa: CASSYPLIDGYTF; CDR3nt: TGTGCCAGCAGTTACCCACTAATTGATGGCTACACCTTC
v_gene: TRBV18; d_gene: TRBD2; abundance: .; j_gene: TRBJ2-7; CDR3aa: CASSPYGGSENEQYF; CDR3nt: TGTGCCAGCTCCCCATACGGCGGGAGCGAAAACGAGCAGTACTTC
v_gene: TRBV6-5; d_gene: .; abundance: .; j_gene: TRBJ2-1; CDR3aa: CATKGYNEQFF; CDR3nt: TGTGCCACTAAGGGGTACAATGAGCAGTTCTTC
v_gene: TRBV28; d_gene: .; abundance: .; j_gene: TRBJ1-1; CDR3aa: CASSLTGKMNTEAFF; CDR3nt: TGTGCCAGCAGTTTAACAGGGAAAATGAACACTGAAGCTTTCTTT
v_gene: TRBV30; d_gene: TRBD2; abundance: .; j_gene: TRBJ2-7; CDR3aa: CAWSMSPSGSQGEQYF; CDR3nt: TGTGCCTGGAGTATGTCTCCTAGCGGGAGCCAGGGCGAGCAGTACTTC